A selection of T cell receptor beta chains follows, all from one sample in a study of cytomegalovirus exposure and HLA in healthy donors. Sequenced by immunoSEQ multiplex PCR; TCRdb stores in-frame clones only, minus some. The sample carries over 200,000 clones, more than 85% recorded once. Source material: PBMCs. The receptors were sampled from a woman aged 18-29 years in good health and CMV-seronegative. CDR3s include the opening cysteine and the closing phenylalanine or tryptophan.

J: TRBJ2-4; V: TRBV7-2; CDR3: CASSQEASGRLGKNIQYF
J: TRBJ1-2; V: TRBV6-5; CDR3: CASSRGDGYTF
J: TRBJ1-2; V: TRBV7-8; CDR3: CASSLGGNYGYTF
J: TRBJ2-3; V: TRBV23-1; CDR3: CASSHFPGSLRVMDTQYF
J: TRBJ1-1; V: TRBV18; CDR3: CASSPQGAGTEAFF
J: TRBJ2-1; V: TRBV7-6; CDR3: CASSLGSWRGLWGNEQFF
J: TRBJ1-1; V: TRBV6-6; CDR3: CASGGLPVNTEAFF
J: TRBJ1-1; V: TRBV9; CDR3: CASRVSAGGITEAFF
J: TRBJ1-4; V: TRBV5-4; CDR3: CASSLERGGLGEKLFF
J: TRBJ2-7; V: TRBV6-5; CDR3: CASSFSLAGISYEQYF
J: TRBJ2-5; V: TRBV7-9; CDR3: CASSLAGRQTQYF
J: TRBJ2-3; V: TRBV11-3; CDR3: CASRPRRAGGHSTDTQYF
J: TRBJ2-7; V: TRBV4-2; CDR3: CASSHPRGTGRMIYEQYF
J: TRBJ2-7; V: TRBV4-3; CDR3: CASSQGGGLGSYEQYF
J: TRBJ2-7; V: TRBV6-1; CDR3: CASSEADGTTYEQYF
J: TRBJ2-1; V: TRBV30; CDR3: CAWCGALMVQFF
J: TRBJ1-1; V: TRBV30; CDR3: CAWSGQGGGTEAFF
J: TRBJ1-1; V: TRBV9; CDR3: CASSVGQVSNTEAFF
J: TRBJ2-1; V: TRBV29-1; CDR3: CSVEKGGTASYNEQFF
J: TRBJ1-2; V: TRBV28; CDR3: CASSRAGGGRRSYTF
J: TRBJ2-7; V: TRBV4-3; CDR3: CASSQEGEPGLTYEQYF
J: TRBJ2-7; V: TRBV12-5; CDR3: CASGLVLGVTYEQYF
J: TRBJ1-4; V: TRBV7-9; CDR3: CASSPAVDEKLFF
J: TRBJ2-3; V: TRBV30; CDR3: CARQGGDTQYF
J: TRBJ1-3; V: TRBV7-9; CDR3: CASSVGQGSGNTIYF
J: TRBJ1-5; V: TRBV6-5; CDR3: CASSYSGQRYQPQHF